A selection of T cell receptor beta chains follows, all from one sample in a study of blood T cells in healthy people across ages. TCRdb processed the 5' RACE reads anew with MiXCR; each CDR3 protein has one entry. The sample has under 850,000 distinct CDR3 sequences, roughly 34% seen once. Source material: blood. The receptors were sampled from a man between 18 and 35 years old in good health. CDR3s include the opening cysteine and the closing phenylalanine or tryptophan. A D gene is named only where the DNA matches it firmly.

j_call | v_call | d_call | cdr3_aa
TRBJ1-5 | TRBV20-1 | . | CSASFGEDNQPQHF
TRBJ2-3 | TRBV7-3 | TRBD2 | CAGSNSGARTDTQYF
TRBJ1-6 | TRBV20-1 | . | CSAGRESSYNSPLHF
TRBJ1-4 | TRBV20-1 | TRBD1 | CSARDDRGNEKLFF
TRBJ1-2 | TRBV20-1 | . | CSARTVKYGCTF
TRBJ1-2 | TRBV7-9 | . | CASSPTEANYGYTF
TRBJ1-2 | TRBV4-3 | . | CASSLKKGGFGYTF
TRBJ2-5 | TRBV6-2/TRBV6-3 | TRBD1 | CASSYSRRGGTGDPQETQYF
TRBJ2-5 | TRBV28 | TRBD2 | CASSSPAGGLETQYF
TRBJ2-6 | TRBV29-1 | . | CSASGANVLTF
TRBJ2-1 | TRBV6-2/TRBV6-3 | TRBD2 | CASAGLAGSSYNEQFF
TRBJ2-5 | TRBV15 | . | CATSRIGGETQYF
TRBJ2-1 | TRBV7-2 | . | CASSLGWGFNEQFF
TRBJ1-1 | TRBV20-1 | . | CSATKGLWAFF
TRBJ2-7 | TRBV2 | TRBD2 | CASTKPGGGWDEQYF
TRBJ2-1 | TRBV20-1 | . | CSASGRQSSYNEQFF
TRBJ1-1 | TRBV4-2 | TRBD1 | CAGSPRGRTEAFF
TRBJ2-2 | TRBV5-4 | TRBD1 | CASSLTGTITGELFF
TRBJ1-1 | TRBV29-1 | . | CSAGTEKAFF
TRBJ1-4 | TRBV2 | TRBD1 | CASTTSGTGNEKLFF
. | TRBV6-1 | . | CASMAGSYNEQYF
TRBJ2-1 | TRBV2 | . | CASSEIAEQFF
TRBJ2-4 | TRBV7-9 | . | CASSLALGSKNIQYF
TRBJ1-1 | TRBV3-1 | TRBD1 | CASSSDRAANTEAFF
TRBJ2-7 | TRBV7-2 | . | CASSLTASGLGEQYF
TRBJ2-7 | TRBV5-1 | . | CASSQNSGEQYF
TRBJ2-3 | TRBV7-2 | . | CASSLALGRPDTQYF
TRBJ1-1 | TRBV12-3/TRBV12-4 | . | CASRDVGTEAFF
TRBJ1-2 | TRBV7-8 | . | CASSFPPWTGEVANYGYTF
TRBJ2-7 | TRBV11-1 | TRBD1 | CASRLTDRYNEQYF
TRBJ2-3 | TRBV3-1 | TRBD2 | CASSQGLAGRTDTQYF
TRBJ2-7 | TRBV6-2/TRBV6-3 | TRBD1 | CASSFNRGRPSYEQYF
TRBJ1-5 | TRBV30 | . | CACTTRDKMSYSNQPQHF
TRBJ2-5 | TRBV7-2 | . | CASSFDRGEGEQYF
TRBJ2-7 | TRBV29-1 | . | CSVGRISVEQYF
TRBJ1-2 | TRBV28 | . | CASSLGEFNYGYTF
TRBJ2-5 | TRBV28 | TRBD1 | CASSLAGQGDQTQYF
TRBJ1-2 | TRBV6-5 | . | CASSYVRSGYYTF
TRBJ1-1 | TRBV7-3 | . | CASSIQDPPNAEAFF
TRBJ2-3 | TRBV9 | . | CASSVSGGITDTQYF
TRBJ2-3 | TRBV30 | . | CAWSRGGPDTQYF
TRBJ1-2 | TRBV7-8 | . | CANSLGQGTHGYTF
TRBJ2-5 | TRBV5-6 | TRBD2 | CASSLTGGPETQYF
TRBJ1-1 | TRBV6-2/TRBV6-3 | TRBD1 | CASSLYPPTGGTEAFF
TRBJ1-1 | TRBV14 | . | CASSQAGRQANTEAFF
TRBJ1-2 | TRBV20-1 | . | CSARGPNYGYTF
TRBJ2-1 | TRBV20-1 | . | CSAGQNYNEQFF
TRBJ2-1 | TRBV7-9 | . | CASSSWAQKDEQFF
. | TRBV27 | TRBD2 | CASSLSLAGGPLEQYF